This is a list of T cell receptor beta chains from one sample in a study of cytomegalovirus exposure and HLA in healthy donors. The repertoire was sequenced with immunoSEQ multiplex PCR; TCRdb's copy has only in-frame clones and lacks some. The table has approximately 150,000 clones, approximately 76% seen once. Sequences were obtained from PBMCs. These receptors were obtained from a woman younger than 30 in good health and CMV-seropositive. The CDR3 runs from the conserved cysteine through the conserved F or W. A D gene is named only where the DNA matches it firmly.

>.|TRBV7-2
CASIVVSSTDTQYF
>.|TRBV28
CASSPAKTGITF
>TRBD1|TRBV30
CAWSQTGQGQETQYF
>TRBD1|TRBV4-3
CASSQGTGYSYEQYF
>.|TRBV27
CASSLGGTPLHF
>.|TRBV7-2
CASSLAGSSGANVLTF
>.|TRBV2
CASSGHRYNSPLHF
>TRBD1|TRBV12-5
CASGFNRGDSGNTIYF
>.|TRBV6-1
CASSEYSNEKLFF
>TRBD1|TRBV4-1
CASSLIPDRNDGYTF
>.|TRBV6-5
CASSYGQSRGYTF
>TRBD1|TRBV10-3
CAISERTGGEAFF
>.|TRBV7-8
CASSLGADQETQYF
>TRBD1|TRBV4-3
CASSQELMGQGDPGSPLHF
>TRBD1|TRBV2
CASILQGGSPLHF
>.|TRBV5-4
CASSSLMSSGANVLTF
>TRBD1|TRBV4-3
CASSLIQGAVGEQYF
>TRBD1|TRBV11-2
CASSRGQGETQYF
>TRBD1|TRBV4-2
CASSAVGTGGQKLFF
>.|TRBV18
CASSSEQETDTQYF
>.|TRBV6-1
CASSEETVDEAFF
>TRBD1|TRBV6-5
CASSLNQGAGGYTF
>TRBD2|TRBV28
CASTGGSAKNIQYF
>TRBD1|TRBV28
CASSYRTGTETQYF
>TRBD1|TRBV6-1
CASSDLSGQGLSYGYTF
>TRBD1|TRBV4-3
CASSQDSGQSDIQYF
>.|TRBV27
CASSVSDSVYRNTEAFF
>TRBD1|TRBV6-1
CASSRQGAGYEQYF
>TRBD2|TRBV10-3
CATTSGAHLVDTDTQYF
>.|TRBV7-2
CASSLVMGHTIYF
>.|TRBV5-1
CASGTSTDTQYF
>TRBD2|TRBV5-1
CASSLPSGAYNEQFF
>TRBD1|TRBV15
CATRRDRGTYEQYF
>TRBD2|TRBV5-6
CASSLLRGEPYEQYF
>TRBD1|TRBV27
CASSAGTGGYYGYTF
>TRBD1|TRBV6-1
CASSDTPGQGLEKLFF